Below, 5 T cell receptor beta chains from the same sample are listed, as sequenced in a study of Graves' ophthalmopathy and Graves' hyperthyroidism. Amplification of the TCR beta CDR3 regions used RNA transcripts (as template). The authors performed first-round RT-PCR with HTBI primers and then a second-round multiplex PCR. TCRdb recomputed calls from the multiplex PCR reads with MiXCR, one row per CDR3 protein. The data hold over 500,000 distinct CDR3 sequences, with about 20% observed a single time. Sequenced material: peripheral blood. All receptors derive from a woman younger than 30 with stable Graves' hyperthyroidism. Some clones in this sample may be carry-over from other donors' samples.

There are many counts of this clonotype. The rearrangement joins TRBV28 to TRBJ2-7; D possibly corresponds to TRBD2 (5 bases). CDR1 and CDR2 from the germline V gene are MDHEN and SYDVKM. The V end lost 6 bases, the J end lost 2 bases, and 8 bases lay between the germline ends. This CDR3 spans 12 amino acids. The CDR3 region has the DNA TGTGCCAGCAGGCCCGGGGCCTACGAGCAGTACTTC. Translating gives CASRPGAYEQYF.

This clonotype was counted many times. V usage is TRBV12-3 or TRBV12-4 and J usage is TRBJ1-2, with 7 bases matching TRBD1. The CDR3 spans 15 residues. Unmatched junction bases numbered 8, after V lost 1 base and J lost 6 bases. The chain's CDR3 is CASSLVRGRGDGYTF. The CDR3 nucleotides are TGTGCCAGCAGTTTAGTAAGGGGGCGTGGTGATGGCTACACCTTC.

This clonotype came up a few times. The CDR3 DNA reads TGTGCCAGCACAAACCCTCCTGGGGCCAACGTCCTGACTTTC. As protein: CASTNPPGANVLTF. The genes are TRBV9 and TRBJ2-6; D unresolved. Between the trimmed V and J ends, which lost 6 bases and 2 bases, there was a span of 9 bases. Germline V gene sequence: CDR1 SGDLS, CDR2 YYNGEE. CDR3 length equals 14 residues.

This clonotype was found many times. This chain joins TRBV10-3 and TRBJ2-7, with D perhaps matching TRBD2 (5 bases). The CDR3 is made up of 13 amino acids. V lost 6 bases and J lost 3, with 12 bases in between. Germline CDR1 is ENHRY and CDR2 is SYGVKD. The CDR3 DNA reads TGTGCCATCAGCCAAGGACGGGACTACGAGCAGTACTTC. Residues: CAISQGRDYEQYF.

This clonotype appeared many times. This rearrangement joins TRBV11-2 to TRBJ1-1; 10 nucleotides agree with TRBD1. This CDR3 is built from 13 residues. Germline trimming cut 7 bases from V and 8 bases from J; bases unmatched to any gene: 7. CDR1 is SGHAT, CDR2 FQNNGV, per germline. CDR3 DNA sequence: TGTGCCAGCACCCTCTCGACAGGGGGCGAAGCTTTCTTT. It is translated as CASTLSTGGEAFF.